Here is one TCR beta chain with its context. This clonotype was seen more than once but under ten times. Its antigen remains undetermined. Base qualities are not recorded, but no much larger clone differs from it by a single base. Ficoll-Paque density gradient centrifugation was used to isolate PBMCs. Sequencer: Illumina NovaSeq 6000. cDNA libraries for TCRalpha and TCRbeta were prepared by 5'RACE using constant-segment primers, with sample barcodes and unique molecular identifiers added. RNA was extracted from every sample with Trizol reagent. Libraries were amplified in two PCR steps, with a second sample barcode and Illumina TruSeq adapters added in the second step. Libraries were sequenced on an Illumina NovaSeq with 2 x 150 bp paired-end reads. The authors' pipeline ran thus. The reads were demultiplexed and collapsed into UMI-guided consensus sequences using migec v1.2.7. With mixcr v2.1.11, UMI consensuses were aligned to TRA and TRB V and J templates and assembled into clonotypes. A clonotype was counted as expanded or contracted only when both edgeR and NoisET called the clonotype significant, with the noise models trained on biological replicates. For edgeR calls, the cutoffs were a false discovery rate-adjusted p below 0.01 and a log2 fold-change threshold of 1. As an exploratory analysis of dynamics, max-normalized trajectories of the 1000 most abundant clonotypes were examined with PCA combined with hierarchical clustering. Separately sequenced CD4+ and CD8+ repertoires were used to assign the CD4 or CD8 phenotype of responding clones. TCRdb passed the public sequencing reads through fastp at Q25 and MiXCR, retaining productive beta sequences. Rows matching on CDR3 protein sequence are summarized as one entry with the most common DNA and genes. TCRdb, rather than the study authors, made the V and J calls. Within this sample are under 550,000 distinct CDR3 sequences, with about a sixth of them counted one time only. Together, the top ten hold 20% to 25% of the sample.

As encoded in the germline V gene (reference sequence), CDR1 is DFQATT while CDR2 is SNEGSKA. From the cysteine through the phenylalanine, the CDR3 covers 12 amino acids. Only CDR3 DNA remains: 36 bases, in frame from the first base. At the junction V is shortened by 1 base and J by 4 bases, with 7 bases in between. The data are from a study of T-cell memory formation after mild COVID-19 (dated by TCRdb to the early 2020s). Study-level background: TCR sequence clusters from the two donors were largely donor specific. In a couple of donors, T-cell clones that expanded and contracted after mild COVID-19 were followed by sequencing TCRalpha and TCRbeta repertoires longitudinally. The cohort comprised two young, previously healthy adult volunteers, one female and one male. On the study overall, not on this receptor specifically: Only a couple of mild cases were covered in the study, and larger cohorts including severe cases with pre-infection samples were considered necessary. Clones contracting from day 15 to 85 had balanced CD4/CD8 phenotypes, while a second wave expanding from day 15 to 37 was biased towards CD4+. Some responding clones were detected in pre-infection memory, which suggested that pre-existing cross-reactive memory T cells had joined the SARS-CoV-2 response. Contracting CD4+ clones were located mainly in the CM and EM memory subsets, whereas CD8+ clones were found to be enriched in EMRA. The second-wave clones that peaked on day 37 were not confirmed to be SARS-CoV-2 specific.

Input material: PBMCs or a T cell subset sorted from them (not recorded which). This clonotype originated in a man younger than 35 who had mild COVID-19 (a few samples of this study predate the infection). The sample titles of this study are shuffled in the database, so cell type and time point are left out; the donor was told from shared clones. The V and J segments used are TRBV20-1 and TRBJ1-1; the D gene is perhaps TRBD1, on 5 matching bases. The DNA sequence is as follows: TGCAGTGCTAGAGTGGGGGGCACTGAAGCTTTCTTT. This codes for CSARVGGTEAFF.